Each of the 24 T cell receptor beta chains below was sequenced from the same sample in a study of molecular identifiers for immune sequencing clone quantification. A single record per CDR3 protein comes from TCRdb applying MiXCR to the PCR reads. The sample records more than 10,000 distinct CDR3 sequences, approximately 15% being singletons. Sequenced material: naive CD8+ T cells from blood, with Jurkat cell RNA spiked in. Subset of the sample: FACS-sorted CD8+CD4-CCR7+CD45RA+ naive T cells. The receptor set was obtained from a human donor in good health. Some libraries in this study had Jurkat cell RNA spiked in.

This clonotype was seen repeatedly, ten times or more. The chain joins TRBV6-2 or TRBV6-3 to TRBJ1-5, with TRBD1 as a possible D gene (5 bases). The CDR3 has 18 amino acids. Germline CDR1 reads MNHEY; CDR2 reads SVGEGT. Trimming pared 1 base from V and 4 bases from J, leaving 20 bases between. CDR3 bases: TGTGCCAGCAGTTACTTCCCAATGACATTAGGGGAGAATCAGCCCCAGCATTTT. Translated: CASSYFPMTLGENQPQHF.

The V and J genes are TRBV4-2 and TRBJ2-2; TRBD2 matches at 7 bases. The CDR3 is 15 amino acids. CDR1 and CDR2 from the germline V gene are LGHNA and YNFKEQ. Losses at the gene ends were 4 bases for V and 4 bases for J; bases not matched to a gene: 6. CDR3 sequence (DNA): TGTGCCAGCAGCCCCTCTAGCGGACCCACCGGGGAGCTGTTTTTT. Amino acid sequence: CASSPSSGPTGELFF.

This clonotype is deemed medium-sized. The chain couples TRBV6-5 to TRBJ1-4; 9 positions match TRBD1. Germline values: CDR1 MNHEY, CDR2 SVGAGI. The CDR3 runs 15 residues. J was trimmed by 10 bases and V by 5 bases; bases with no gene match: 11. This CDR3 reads CASSPAGTGSGKLFF. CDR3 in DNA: TGTGCCAGCAGTCCTGCCGGGACAGGGTCCGGAAAACTGTTTTTT.

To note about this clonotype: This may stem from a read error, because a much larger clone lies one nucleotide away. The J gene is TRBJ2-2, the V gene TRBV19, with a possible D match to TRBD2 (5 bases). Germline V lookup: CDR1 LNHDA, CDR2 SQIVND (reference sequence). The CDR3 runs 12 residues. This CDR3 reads CASSISAGELVF. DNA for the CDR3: TGTGCCAGTAGTATTTCGGCCGGGGAGCTGGTTTTT.

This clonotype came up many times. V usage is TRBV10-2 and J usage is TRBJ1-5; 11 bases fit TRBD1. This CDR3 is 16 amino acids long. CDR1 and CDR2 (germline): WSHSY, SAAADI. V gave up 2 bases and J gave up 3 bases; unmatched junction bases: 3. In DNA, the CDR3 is TGCGCCAGCAGTGAGCCGGGACAGGGGGTCAATCAGCCCCAGCATTTT. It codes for CASSEPGQGVNQPQHF.

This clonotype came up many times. DNA of the CDR3: TGTGCCAGCAGTTTATTGGGCCATGGATATGAGCAGTTCTTC. The encoded protein is CASSLLGHGYEQFF. The V and J genes are TRBV27 and TRBJ2-1; D is undetermined. The germline V gene encodes CDR1 MNHEY and CDR2 SMNVEV (reference sequence). CDR3 size: 14 residues. Trimming removed 1 base from V and 8 bases from J, with 12 bases in between.

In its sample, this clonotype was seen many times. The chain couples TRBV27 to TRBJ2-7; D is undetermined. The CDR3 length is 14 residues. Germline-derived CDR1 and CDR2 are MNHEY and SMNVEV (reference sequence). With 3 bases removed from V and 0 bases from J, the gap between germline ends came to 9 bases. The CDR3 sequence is CASSFRESSYEQYF. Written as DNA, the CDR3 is TGTGCCAGCAGTTTCCGTGAAAGCTCCTACGAGCAGTACTTC.

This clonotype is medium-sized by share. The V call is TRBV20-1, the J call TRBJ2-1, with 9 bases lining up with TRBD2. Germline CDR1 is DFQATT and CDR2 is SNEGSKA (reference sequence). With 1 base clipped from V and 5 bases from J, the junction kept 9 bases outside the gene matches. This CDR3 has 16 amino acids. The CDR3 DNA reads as TGCAGTGCTAGAGCCCCCGGGACTAGCATAGACAATGAGCAGTTCTTC. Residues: CSARAPGTSIDNEQFF.

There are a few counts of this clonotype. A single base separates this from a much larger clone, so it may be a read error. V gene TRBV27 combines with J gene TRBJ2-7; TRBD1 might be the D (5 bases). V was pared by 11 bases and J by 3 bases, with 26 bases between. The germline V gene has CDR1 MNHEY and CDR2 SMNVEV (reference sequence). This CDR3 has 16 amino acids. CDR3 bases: TGTGCCGGCTCCTTACGATCTGGGGCGCGTCTCTACGAGCAGTACTTC. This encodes CAGSLRSGARLYEQYF.

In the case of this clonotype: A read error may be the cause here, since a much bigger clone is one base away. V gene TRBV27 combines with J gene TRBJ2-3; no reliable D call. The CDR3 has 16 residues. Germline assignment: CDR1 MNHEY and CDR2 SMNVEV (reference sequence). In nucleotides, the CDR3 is TGTGCCGGCAGTTTCTCCTGGCACAGCCGCCTCGATACGCAGTATTTT. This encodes CAGSFSWHSRLDTQYF.

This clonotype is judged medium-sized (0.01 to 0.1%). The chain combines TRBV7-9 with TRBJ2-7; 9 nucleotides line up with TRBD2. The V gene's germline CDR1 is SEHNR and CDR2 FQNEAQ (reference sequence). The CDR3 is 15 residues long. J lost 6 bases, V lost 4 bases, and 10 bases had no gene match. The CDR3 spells CASSSPAGGLREQYF. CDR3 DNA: TGTGCCAGCAGCTCGCCGGCGGGAGGGTTACGCGAGCAGTACTTC.

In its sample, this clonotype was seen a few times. The CDR3, as DNA: TGCAGCGTTGCCGGGGGGACAGGGGCCACCTACGAGCAGTACTTC. As protein: CSVAGGTGATYEQYF. The J gene is TRBJ2-7, the V gene TRBV29-1, with 10 bases lining up with TRBD1. The CDR3 sequence is 15 residues long. Germline CDR1 is SQVTM and CDR2 is ANQGSEA. Trimming took 4 bases from V and 2 from J; bases not matched to a gene: 8.

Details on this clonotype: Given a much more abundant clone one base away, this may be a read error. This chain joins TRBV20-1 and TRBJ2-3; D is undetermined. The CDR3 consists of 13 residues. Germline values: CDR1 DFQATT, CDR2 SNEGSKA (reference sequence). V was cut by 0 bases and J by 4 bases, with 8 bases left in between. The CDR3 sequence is CSARDSRADTQYF. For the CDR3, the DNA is TGCAGTGCTAGAGATTCGCGAGCAGATACGCAGTATTTT.

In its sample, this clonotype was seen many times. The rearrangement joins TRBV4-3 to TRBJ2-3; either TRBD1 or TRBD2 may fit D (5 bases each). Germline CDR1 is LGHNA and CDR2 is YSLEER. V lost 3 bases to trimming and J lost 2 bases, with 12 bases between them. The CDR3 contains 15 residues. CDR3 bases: TGCGCCAGCAGCCAGTCCCTGGGGGACACAGATACGCAGTATTTT. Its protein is CASSQSLGDTDTQYF.

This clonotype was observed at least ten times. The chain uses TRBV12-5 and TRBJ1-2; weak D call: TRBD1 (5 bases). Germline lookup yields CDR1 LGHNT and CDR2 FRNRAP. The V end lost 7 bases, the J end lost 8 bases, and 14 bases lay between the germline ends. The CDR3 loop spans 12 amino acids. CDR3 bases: TGTGCTAGTGCCGAGGGGTCCCTAGGCTACACCTTC. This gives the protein CASAEGSLGYTF.

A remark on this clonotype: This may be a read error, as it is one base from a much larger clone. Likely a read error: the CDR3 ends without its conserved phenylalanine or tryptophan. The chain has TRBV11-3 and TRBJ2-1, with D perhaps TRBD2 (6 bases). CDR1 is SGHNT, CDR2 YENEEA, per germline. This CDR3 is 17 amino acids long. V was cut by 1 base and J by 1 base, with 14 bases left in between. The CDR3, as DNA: TGTGCCAGCAGCTTAGGAGTCATCGGGAGTTCCTACAATGAGCAGTTCGTC. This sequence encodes CASSLGVIGSSYNEQFV.

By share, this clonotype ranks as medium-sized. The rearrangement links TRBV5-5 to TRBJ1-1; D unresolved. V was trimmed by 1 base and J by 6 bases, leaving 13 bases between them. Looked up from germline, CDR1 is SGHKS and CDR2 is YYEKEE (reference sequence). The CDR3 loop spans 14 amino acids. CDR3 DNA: TGTGCCAGCAGCTTGATCCCCGGGTTCGCTGAAGCTTTCTTT. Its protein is CASSLIPGFAEAFF. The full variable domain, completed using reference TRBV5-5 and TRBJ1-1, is DAGVTQSPTHLIKTRGQQVTLRCSPISGHKSVSWYQQVLGQGPQFIFQYYEKEERGRGNFPDRFSARQFPNYSSELNVNALLLGDSALYLCASSLIPGFAEAFFGQGTRLTVV.

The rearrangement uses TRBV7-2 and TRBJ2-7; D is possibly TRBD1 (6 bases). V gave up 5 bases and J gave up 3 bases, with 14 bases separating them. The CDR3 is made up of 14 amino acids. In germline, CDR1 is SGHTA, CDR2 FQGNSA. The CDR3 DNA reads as TGTGCCAGCAGCAACCGGGACAACCACTACGAGCAGTACTTC. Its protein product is CASSNRDNHYEQYF. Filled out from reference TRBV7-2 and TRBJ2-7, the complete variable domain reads GAGVSQSPSNKVTEKGKDVELRCDPISGHTALYWYRQSLGQGLEFLIYFQGNSAPDKSGLPSDRFSAERTGGSVSTLTIQRTQQEDSAVYLCASSNRDNHYEQYFGPGTRLTVT.

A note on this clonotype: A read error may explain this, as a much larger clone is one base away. In DNA form, the CDR3 reads TGTGCCAGCTCAGGGACAGGGCACGAGCATTACTTC. Amino acids: CASSGTGHEHYF. V is TRBV18 and J is TRBJ2-7; 9 nucleotides align to TRBD1. The CDR3 sequence is 12 residues long. Germline V gene data show CDR1 as KGHSH and CDR2 as LQKENI. The variable domain in full, completed from reference TRBV18 and TRBJ2-7, reads NAGVMQNPRHLVRRRGQEARLRCSPMKGHSHVYWYRQLPEEGLKFMVYLQKENIIDESGMPKERFSAEFPKEGPSILRIQQVVRGDSAAYFCASSGTGHEHYFGPGTRLTVT.

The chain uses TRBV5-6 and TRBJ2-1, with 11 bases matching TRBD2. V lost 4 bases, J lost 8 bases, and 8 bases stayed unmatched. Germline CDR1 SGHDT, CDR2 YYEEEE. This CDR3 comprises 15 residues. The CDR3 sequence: CASSVNSGRADEQFF. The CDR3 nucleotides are TGTGCCAGCAGCGTCAATAGCGGGAGGGCCGATGAGCAGTTCTTC.

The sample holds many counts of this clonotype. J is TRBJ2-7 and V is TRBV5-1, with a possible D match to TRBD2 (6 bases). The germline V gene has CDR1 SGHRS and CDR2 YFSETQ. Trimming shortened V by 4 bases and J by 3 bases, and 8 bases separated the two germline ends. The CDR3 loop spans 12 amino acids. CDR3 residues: CASSSGFYEQYF. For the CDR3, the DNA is TGCGCCAGCAGCAGCGGGTTCTACGAGCAGTACTTC.

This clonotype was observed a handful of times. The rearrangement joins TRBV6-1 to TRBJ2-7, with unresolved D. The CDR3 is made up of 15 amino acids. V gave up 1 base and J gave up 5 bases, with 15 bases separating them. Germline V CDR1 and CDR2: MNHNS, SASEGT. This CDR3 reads CASSEGIQSAHEQYF. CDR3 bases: TGTGCCAGCAGTGAAGGTATTCAATCGGCCCACGAGCAGTACTTC.

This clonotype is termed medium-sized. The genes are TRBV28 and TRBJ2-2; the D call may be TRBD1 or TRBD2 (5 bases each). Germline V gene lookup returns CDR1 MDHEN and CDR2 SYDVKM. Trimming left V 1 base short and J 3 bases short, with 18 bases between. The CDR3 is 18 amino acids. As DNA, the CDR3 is TGTGCCAGCAGTTTATTTCTGGGTTTGGGGGAAGACACCGGGGAGCTGTTTTTT. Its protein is CASSLFLGLGEDTGELFF.

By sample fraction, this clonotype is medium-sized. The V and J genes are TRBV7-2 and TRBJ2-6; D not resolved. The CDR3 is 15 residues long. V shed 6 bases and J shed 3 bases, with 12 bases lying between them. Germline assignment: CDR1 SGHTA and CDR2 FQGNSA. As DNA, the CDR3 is TGTGCCAGCAGTCCGCATCTCTTTGGGGCCAACGTCCTGACTTTC. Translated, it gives CASSPHLFGANVLTF.